The rows below give T cell receptor beta chains drawn from one sample of a study of OX40 agonist ivuxolimab in advanced cancers. Assay used: immunoSEQ multiplex PCR; TCRdb lists only in-frame clones, some missing. The sample shows fewer than 40,000 clones, around 86% of them seen only once. This specimen consisted of CD4+ or CD8+ T cells sorted from blood, obtained in a trial of the OX40 agonist ivuxolimab. The receptors come from an adult with an advanced solid tumor such as melanoma, head and neck, liver or kidney cancer. CDR3s include the opening cysteine and the closing phenylalanine or tryptophan. Only some rows state a clone size, as once, few, many or a class for expanded clones.

.,TRBV19,TRBJ1-4,CASTRQDGEKLFF
.,TRBV5-1,TRBJ2-5,CASSFLAQETQYF
.,TRBV7-3,TRBJ2-6,CASSPVGGAGANVLTF
once,TRBV7-2,TRBJ2-7,CASSPEAGRSYEQYF
.,TRBV19,TRBJ2-3,CASSMGAGDTQYF
once,TRBV5-8,TRBJ2-3,CASSVPLSVDDTQYF
.,TRBV5-1,TRBJ2-7,CASSSRPTTGGWDEQYF
.,TRBV27,TRBJ2-7,CASSWAGGPYEQYF
.,TRBV6-5,TRBJ1-1,CASSGTANTEAFF
.,TRBV28,TRBJ1-2,CASRIGTGKGYGYTF
.,TRBV11-2,TRBJ1-1,CASSSTRQTEAFF
few,TRBV18,TRBJ2-5,CASQVLAGAQETQYF
.,TRBV6-6,TRBJ2-2,CASSYVRGAGELFF
.,TRBV6-6,TRBJ1-5,CASSLGQGLDQPQHF
few,TRBV9,TRBJ2-7,CASSARQGYIYEQYF
.,TRBV9,TRBJ1-5,CASSKTGYSNQPQHF
.,TRBV4-1,TRBJ2-7,CASSQDPDYEQYF
.,TRBV7-2,TRBJ1-2,CASSLDSGTSRRSYTF
.,TRBV7-8,TRBJ1-1,CASSFLQGSNTEAFF
.,TRBV4-2,TRBJ1-5,CASSQTGGPQPQHF
.,TRBV18,TRBJ1-4,CASSPRQAATNEKLFF
.,TRBV11-2,TRBJ1-2,CASSPGLGNFYGYTF
.,TRBV7-9,TRBJ2-2,CASSPGSRAGELFF
few,TRBV4-3,TRBJ1-1,CASRQAGRTEAFF
.,TRBV10-2,TRBJ2-5,CASSETSGETQYF
.,TRBV5-6,TRBJ2-1,CASSWGQGSNEQFF
.,TRBV5-1,TRBJ2-7,CASRTPGGQGSEQYF
.,TRBV11-2,TRBJ2-5,CASVGRGQETQYF
.,TRBV6-1,TRBJ2-7,CASKLRDSLEQYF
medium-sized,TRBV2,TRBJ2-3,CASSGHSTDTQYF
.,TRBV5-8,TRBJ2-5,CASSAMATQYF
.,TRBV30,TRBJ1-6,CAWRDGRNSPLHF
.,TRBV5-1,TRBJ2-1,CASSSGTSGSYNEQFF
.,TRBV10-2,TRBJ1-1,CASSESSSTEAFF
.,TRBV6-5,TRBJ2-5,CASSWSGQQETQYF
.,TRBV11-2,TRBJ1-6,CASKRQGNYNSPLHF
.,TRBV18,TRBJ2-2,CASSRPQGEDRAGELFF
medium-sized,TRBV27,TRBJ1-2,CASSFQGNYGYTF
.,TRBV6-5,TRBJ1-2,CASSPPGEDGYTF
.,TRBV7-3,TRBJ1-2,CASSPDRGAGYTF
.,TRBV30,TRBJ1-5,CAWSHLSNQPQHF
.,TRBV7-9,TRBJ1-6,CASSLTTGDSPLHF
.,TRBV7-2,TRBJ1-3,CASSLEQGASGNTIYF
once,TRBV5-8,TRBJ1-6,CASSPDRTLKALHF
once,TRBV7-6,TRBJ2-3,CASSLEALGATDTQYF
.,TRBV6-5,TRBJ2-1,CASSASGVYNEQFF
.,TRBV7-3,TRBJ2-3,CASSLGRPQYF
.,TRBV19,TRBJ2-1,CASSAYSGETYNEQFF
.,TRBV11-3,TRBJ2-7,CASSLDSDSAEQYF
.,TRBV5-1,TRBJ2-1,CASSLVSGSYNEQFF